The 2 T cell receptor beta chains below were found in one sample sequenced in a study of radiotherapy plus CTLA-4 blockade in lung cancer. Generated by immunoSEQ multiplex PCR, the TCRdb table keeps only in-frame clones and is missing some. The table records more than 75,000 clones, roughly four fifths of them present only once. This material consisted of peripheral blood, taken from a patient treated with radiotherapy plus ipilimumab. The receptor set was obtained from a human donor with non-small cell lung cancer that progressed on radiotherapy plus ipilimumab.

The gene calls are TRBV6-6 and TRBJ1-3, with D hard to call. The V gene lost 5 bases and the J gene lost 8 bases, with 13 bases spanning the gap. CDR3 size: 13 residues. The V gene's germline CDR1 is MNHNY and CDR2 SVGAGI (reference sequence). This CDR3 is CASSPRRVDTIYF. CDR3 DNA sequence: TGTGCCAGCAGTCCCCGACGGGTTGACACCATATATTTT.

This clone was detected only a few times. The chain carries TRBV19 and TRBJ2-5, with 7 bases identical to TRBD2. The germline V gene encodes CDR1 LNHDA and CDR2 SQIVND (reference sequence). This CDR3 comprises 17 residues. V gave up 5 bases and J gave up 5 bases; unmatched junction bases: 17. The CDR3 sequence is CASSRGGAGIVLETQYF. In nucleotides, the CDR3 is TGTGCCAGTAGTCGCGGAGGAGCGGGAATCGTTTTGGAGACCCAGTACTTC.